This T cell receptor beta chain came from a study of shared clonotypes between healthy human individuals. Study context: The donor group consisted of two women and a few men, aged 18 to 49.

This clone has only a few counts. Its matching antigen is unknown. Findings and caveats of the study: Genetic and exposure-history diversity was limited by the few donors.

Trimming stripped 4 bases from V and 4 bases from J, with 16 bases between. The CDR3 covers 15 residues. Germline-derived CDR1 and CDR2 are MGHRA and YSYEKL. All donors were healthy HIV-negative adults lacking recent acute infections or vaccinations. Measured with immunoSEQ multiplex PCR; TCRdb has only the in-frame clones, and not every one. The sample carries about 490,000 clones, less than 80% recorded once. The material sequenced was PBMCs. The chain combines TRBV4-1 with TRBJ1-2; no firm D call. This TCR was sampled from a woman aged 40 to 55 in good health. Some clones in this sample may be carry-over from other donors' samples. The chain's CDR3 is CASSPEDRPRYGYTF. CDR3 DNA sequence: TGCGCCAGCAGCCCTGAGGACCGCCCGCGCTATGGCTACACCTTC.